This T cell receptor (beta chain) was sequenced during a study of blood T cell repertoires in COVID-19. Whole-study context: T cells, B-cell-depleted T cells, or PBMCs provided the cDNA or gDNA that served as material.

With 6 bases removed from V and 5 bases from J, the gap between germline ends came to 9 bases. Germline lookup yields CDR1 SEHNR and CDR2 FQNEAQ (reference sequence). The CDR3 runs 12 residues. Source study methods: Using reference gene primer amplification, nucleated cell counts were estimated. The protocol was immunoSEQ multiplex PCR, while the TCRdb copy is restricted to in-frame clones and leaves out a portion. The V and J calls and clone size come from that table; D and trimming were worked out from the DNA. There are 150,000 to 200,000 clones in the sample; about 85% occur only once, and 5.4% lies in the top ten. This clone was seen just once.

The clonotype originates from a woman aged 45-60 years with COVID-19, enrolled during active disease. Sequenced material: peripheral blood. The chain couples TRBV7-9 to TRBJ2-3, with unresolved D. The CDR3 reads CASRATGDTQYF. The CDR3 region has the DNA TGTGCCAGCAGGGCGACGGGAGATACGCAGTATTTT. Supplemented by reference TRBV7-9 and TRBJ2-3, the full variable domain reads DTGVSQNPRHKITKRGQNVTFRCDPISEHNRLYWYRQTLGQGPEFLTYFQNEAQLEKSRLLSDRFSAERPKGSFSTLEIQRTEQGDSAMYLCASRATGDTQYFGPGTRLTVL.